Listed here are 27 T cell receptor beta chains from one sample, sequenced in a study of control samples from healthy donors and cancer patients. TCRdb keeps only in-frame clones here, not all; method: immunoSEQ multiplex PCR. The sample records roughly 170,000 clones, around 94% being singletons. Sequenced input: blood. These receptor sequences come from a woman aged 18-30 years in good health.

The J gene is TRBJ1-3, the V gene TRBV11-3; no clear D. CDR1 and CDR2 from the germline V gene are SGHNT and YENEEA. This CDR3 has 11 residues. Trimming removed 5 bases at V and 7 bases at J, with 6 bases between. In DNA form, the CDR3 reads TGTGCCAGCAGCCCGGACAACACCATATATTTT. The encoded protein is CASSPDNTIYF.

V and J are TRBV9 and TRBJ1-4; tentative D call: TRBD1 (5 bases). CDR1 is SGDLS and CDR2 is YYNGEE in the germline V gene. V dropped 0 bases and J dropped 2 bases, with 8 bases sitting between them. The CDR3 consists of 15 residues. CDR3 bases: TGTGCCAGCAGCGTAGACGGGACGACTAATGAAAAACTGTTTTTT. It specifies CASSVDGTTNEKLFF. The entire variable domain, with the rest obtained from reference TRBV9 and TRBJ1-4, is as follows: DSGVTQTPKHLITATGQRVTLRCSPRSGDLSVYWYQQSLDQGLQFLIQYYNGEERAKGNILERFSAQQFPDLHSELNLSSLELGDSALYFCASSVDGTTNEKLFFGSGTQLSVL.

This clone was recorded only once. The chain is built from TRBV6-2 or TRBV6-3 and TRBJ2-7; TRBD2 matches at 11 bases. Germline-derived CDR1 and CDR2 are MNHEY and SVGEGT. V shed 3 bases, J shed 3 bases, and the junction held 7 bases outside the gene matches. The CDR3 spans 16 residues. In nucleotides, the CDR3 is TGTGCCAGCAGTTATTCCCCTAGCGGGAGGAACTACGAGCAGTACTTC. Protein sequence: CASSYSPSGRNYEQYF.

The gene calls are TRBV29-1 and TRBJ1-2; D may be TRBD1 (6 bases). V lost 0 bases and J 8 bases, leaving 19 bases between the germline ends. This CDR3 comprises 15 residues. The germline gives CDR1 SQVTM, CDR2 ANQGSEA. For the CDR3, the DNA is TGCAGCGTTGAAGATTTGGGCGCAGGGGTCGGCGGCTACACCTTC. Translation gives CSVEDLGAGVGGYTF.

The gene calls are TRBV10-3 and TRBJ2-3; 8 positions match TRBD2. J lost 2 bases, V lost 4 bases, and 2 bases had no gene match. Germline CDR1 and CDR2: ENHRY and SYGVKD. The CDR3 has 14 amino acids. The CDR3 coding sequence is TGTGCCATCAGTGTAGCGGGGTTCACAGATACGCAGTATTTT. This translates into CAISVAGFTDTQYF.

The chain is built from TRBV7-2 and TRBJ2-2; D is ambiguous. The CDR3 is 13 residues long. The V gene's germline CDR1 is SGHTA and CDR2 FQGNSA. Trimming cost V 2 bases and J 5 bases, with 6 bases left between them. The CDR3 DNA follows: TGTGCCAGCAGCTTACTTATGACCGGGGAGCTGTTTTTT. The encoded protein is CASSLLMTGELFF.

The chain joins TRBV5-1 to TRBJ2-7, with D perhaps TRBD1 (5 bases). Germline V gene data show CDR1 as SGHRS and CDR2 as YFSETQ. With 2 bases removed from V and 3 bases from J, the gap between germline ends came to 12 bases. This CDR3 region has 14 residues. The CDR3 is CASSLVPGLYEQYF. The CDR3 bases are TGCGCCAGCAGCTTAGTTCCAGGGCTCTACGAGCAGTACTTC.

This chain joins TRBV12-3 or TRBV12-4 and TRBJ2-5, with D unclear. The CDR3 contains 13 residues. Trimming left V 4 bases short and J 2 bases short, with 8 bases between. In DNA, the CDR3 is TGTGCCAGCAGTTATGGAGCACAAGAGACCCAGTACTTC. This translates into CASSYGAQETQYF.

This clone appeared once. This CDR3 reads CASSQFPQGDTQYF. The CDR3 DNA reads as TGTGCCAGCAGTCAATTCCCACAGGGAGATACGCAGTATTTT. This rearrangement joins TRBV5-6 to TRBJ2-3, with D tentatively TRBD1 (6 bases). Germline V gives CDR1 SGHDT, CDR2 YYEEEE. The CDR3 runs 14 residues. V gave up 5 bases and J gave up 5 bases, with 15 bases separating them.

This clone was counted once. V is TRBV27 and J is TRBJ1-6, with 8 bases lining up with TRBD1. This CDR3 has 20 amino acids. V lost 6 bases and J lost 0; bases outside the gene matches: 16. Germline CDR1 MNHEY, CDR2 SMNVEV (reference sequence). CDR3 bases: TGTGCCAGCAGCCGGCCCAGTGGGACAGGACTAAGCTCCTATAATTCACCCCTCCACTTT. Its translation: CASSRPSGTGLSSYNSPLHF.

The CDR3 DNA sequence: TGTGCCAGCACCTTTCTGGGATCCGTTCAGCCCCAGCATTTT. Translating it yields CASTFLGSVQPQHF. The rearrangement joins TRBV28 to TRBJ1-5, with D hard to call. V was clipped by 7 bases and J by 6 bases, with 16 bases between them. This CDR3 is built from 14 residues. CDR1 is MDHEN, CDR2 SYDVKM, per germline. The complete variable domain, with remaining parts taken from reference TRBV28 and TRBJ1-5, reads DVKVTQSSRYLVKRTGEKVFLECVQDMDHENMFWYRQDPGLGLRLIYFSYDVKMKEKGDIPEGYSVSREKKERFSLILESASTNQTSMYLCASTFLGSVQPQHFGDGTRLSIL.

This chain joins TRBV2 and TRBJ2-4; D is unresolved. V dropped 3 bases and J dropped 0 bases, with 9 bases sitting between them. In germline, CDR1 is SNHLY, CDR2 FYNNEI. There are 15 residues in the CDR3. This CDR3 is CASSERNLAKNIQYF. The CDR3 coding sequence is TGTGCCAGCAGTGAGCGGAACCTAGCCAAAAACATTCAGTACTTC.

This chain links TRBV27 with TRBJ1-5; D remains ambiguous. Trimming pared 3 bases from V and 1 base from J, leaving 4 bases between. The CDR3 covers 13 residues. CDR1 and CDR2 from the germline V gene are MNHEY and SMNVEV (reference sequence). The DNA for the CDR3 is TGTGCCAGCAGTTTTAACAGCAATCAGCCCCAGCATTTT. Protein product: CASSFNSNQPQHF.

The rearrangement joins TRBV4-3 to TRBJ1-6, with no clear D. Germline-derived CDR1 and CDR2 are LGHNA and YSLEER. Trimming removed 0 bases at V and 7 bases at J, with 10 bases between. The CDR3 loop spans 15 amino acids. The CDR3 DNA is TGCGCCAGCAGCCAAGATAACAGCCTGAATTCACCCCTCCACTTT. It specifies CASSQDNSLNSPLHF.

CDR3 bases: TGTGCCAGCAGCAAGGTGAAGGGGGCCTACAATGAGCAGTTCTTC. It yields the protein CASSKVKGAYNEQFF. This sequence joins TRBV7-2 and TRBJ2-1, with D perhaps TRBD1 (6 bases). Germline CDR1 SGHTA, CDR2 FQGNSA. Deletions cut 5 bases from V and 2 bases from J, with 13 bases between. The CDR3 is 15 amino acids.

This chain joins TRBV7-2 and TRBJ2-1; TRBD2 matches at 7 bases. Germline V lookup: CDR1 SGHTA, CDR2 FQGNSA. CDR3 size: 15 residues. V lost 3 bases to trimming and J lost 4 bases; unmatched junction nucleotides: 6. CDR3 amino acids: CASSLSGDQYNEQFF. In DNA, the CDR3 is TGTGCCAGCAGCTTGAGCGGGGACCAGTACAATGAGCAGTTCTTC. The whole variable domain, remainder taken from reference TRBV7-2 and TRBJ2-1, is GAGVSQSPSNKVTEKGKDVELRCDPISGHTALYWYRQSLGQGLEFLIYFQGNSAPDKSGLPSDRFSAERTGGSVSTLTIQRTQQEDSAVYLCASSLSGDQYNEQFFGPGTRLTVL.

The chain joins TRBV15 to TRBJ1-2, with a possible D match to TRBD1 (5 bases). The CDR3 is 16 residues long. Germline V gene lookup returns CDR1 LNHNV and CDR2 YYDKDF (reference sequence). Trimming stripped 0 bases from V and 4 bases from J, with 15 bases between. CDR3 sequence (DNA): TGTGCCACCAGCAGAGATCGGGGGTTTAAGTTCTATGGCTACACCTTC. Translation: CATSRDRGFKFYGYTF.

The genes are TRBV4-2 and TRBJ2-1; 9 bases are a match to TRBD2. CDR3 length equals 20 residues. Germline-derived CDR1 and CDR2 are LGHNA and YNFKEQ. V was clipped by 0 bases and J by 0 bases; unmatched bases: 12. CDR3 in DNA: TGTGCCAGCAGCCAAGACCCCAGGCTAGCGGGGTTAAGCTCCTACAATGAGCAGTTCTTC. Residues: CASSQDPRLAGLSSYNEQFF.

V and J are TRBV15 and TRBJ2-1, with a weak D call TRBD2 (6 bases). V was clipped by 8 bases and J by 5 bases, with 19 bases between them. Per the germline V gene, CDR1 is LNHNV and CDR2 is YYDKDF (reference sequence). This CDR3 has 15 residues. Here the CDR3 reads CATRRGRGFDNEQFF. Written as DNA, the CDR3 is TGTGCCACCCGACGTGGGCGGGGTTTCGACAATGAGCAGTTCTTC.

This clone was found once. The chain joins TRBV10-3 to TRBJ2-3, with a possible D match to TRBD2 (5 bases). V was clipped by 10 bases and J by 0 bases, with 11 bases between them. The V gene's germline CDR1 is ENHRY and CDR2 SYGVKD. This CDR3 spans 13 amino acids. The DNA of the CDR3 is TGTGCCAGCAGCGGAGACAGCACAGATACGCAGTATTTT. It specifies CASSGDSTDTQYF.

This clone appeared a single time. This chain links TRBV14 with TRBJ1-1, with no clear D. CDR1 and CDR2 from the germline V gene are SGHDN and FVKESK. Trimming shortened V by 4 bases and J by 1 base, and 10 bases separated the two germline ends. The CDR3 covers 14 residues. The CDR3, as DNA: TGTGCCAGCAGCCGCTACGTCGGGAACACTGAAGCTTTCTTT. Translated: CASSRYVGNTEAFF.

This clone came up a few times. The V call is TRBV28, the J call TRBJ1-4; D not resolved. V was pared by 3 bases and J by 0 bases, with 11 bases between. CDR1 and CDR2 from the germline V gene are MDHEN and SYDVKM. CDR3 length equals 16 residues. The CDR3 DNA reads TGTGCCAGCAGTTTTGGCGCGGCTGCAACTAATGAAAAACTGTTTTTT. Translation gives CASSFGAAATNEKLFF.

The rearrangement uses TRBV7-6 and TRBJ1-4; 7 bases fit TRBD1. This CDR3 region has 13 residues. Trimming removed 2 bases from V and 7 bases from J; junction bases left unmatched: 1. Germline CDR1 is SGHVS and CDR2 is FNYEAQ. CDR3 nucleotides: TGTGCCAGCAGCTTATGGGACAGTGAAAAACTGTTTTTT. Encoded protein: CASSLWDSEKLFF. The whole variable domain, remainder taken from reference TRBV7-6 and TRBJ1-4, is GAGVSQSPRYKVTKRGQDVALRCDPISGHVSLYWYRQALGQGPEFLTYFNYEAQQDKSGLPNDRFSAERPEGSISTLTIQRTEQRDSAMYRCASSLWDSEKLFFGSGTQLSVL.

The chain recombines TRBV7-9 with TRBJ2-2; D possibly corresponds to TRBD1 (5 bases). Trimming cost V 11 bases and J 0 bases, with 10 bases left between them. The CDR3 runs to 13 residues. Looked up from germline, CDR1 is SEHNR and CDR2 is FQNEAQ (reference sequence). The CDR3 is CAGAGSNTGELFF. The CDR3, as DNA: TGTGCCGGGGCAGGGTCGAACACCGGGGAGCTGTTTTTT.

The V and J genes are TRBV9 and TRBJ1-2, with TRBD1 as a possible D gene (6 bases). Germline-derived CDR1 and CDR2 are SGDLS and YYNGEE. Trimming removed 2 bases at V and 7 bases at J, with 12 bases between. The CDR3 sequence is 13 residues long. CDR3 coding DNA: TGTGCCAGCAGCGTTACTACAGGGTCTGGCTACACCTTC. Its protein product is CASSVTTGSGYTF.

The chain recombines TRBV28 with TRBJ2-5; 7 bases align to TRBD2. J was trimmed by 1 base and V by 0 bases; bases with no gene match: 2. CDR3 length equals 15 residues. CDR1 and CDR2 (germline): MDHEN, SYDVKM. CDR3 nucleotides: TGTGCCAGCAGTTTATGGGGGGAGGGCCAAGAGACCCAGTACTTC. Translating it yields CASSLWGEGQETQYF.

The chain is built from TRBV5-4 and TRBJ1-1; 8 positions match TRBD1. V gave up 4 bases and J gave up 6 bases; unmatched junction bases: 11. This CDR3 has 15 residues. Germline lookup yields CDR1 SGHNT and CDR2 YYREEE (reference sequence). The CDR3 sequence: CASSRYSQGAPEAFF. CDR3 in DNA: TGTGCCAGCAGCCGGTATAGTCAGGGGGCCCCTGAAGCTTTCTTT. Supplemented by reference TRBV5-4 and TRBJ1-1, the full variable domain reads ETGVTQSPTHLIKTRGQQVTLRCSSQSGHNTVSWYQQALGQGPQFIFQYYREEENGRGNFPPRFSGLQFPNYSSELNVNALELDDSALYLCASSRYSQGAPEAFFGQGTRLTVV.